This entry describes one T cell receptor beta chain. This sample stems from a study of blood T cell repertoires in COVID-19. Method: immunoSEQ multiplex PCR; TCRdb's copy keeps in-frame clones and lacks some. The profile shows fewer than 300,000 clones, over 75% of them singletons. Germline CDR1 reads SGHTA; CDR2 reads FQGNSA. V lost 2 bases to trimming and J lost 8 bases, with 18 bases between them. The CDR3 length is 16 residues. The sequenced sample was peripheral blood. The V and J genes are TRBV7-2 and TRBJ1-4, with D maybe TRBD1 (5 bases). This receptor was obtained from a human donor in a cohort sampled during active COVID-19. CDR3 nucleotide sequence: TGTGCCAGCAGCTTACACTACGACAGAAGTAAAGAAAAACTGTTTTTT. Amino acid sequence: CASSLHYDRSKEKLFF.